One T cell receptor (beta chain) is described in this entry. Its antigen is still unknown. Here immunoSEQ multiplex PCR was the method, and the copy in TCRdb shows in-frame clones only, minus some. This table has around 25,000 clones, 85% appearing once. This entry belongs to a study of lymphopenia after photon versus proton radiotherapy. Study findings and constraints: Proton therapy kept repertoires fairly stable, unlike photons, which gained effector/memory cells. Larger post-nadir TCR diversity loss correlated inversely with survival in deceased patients.

The clonotype was recovered from a man aged 55 to 69 with pancreatic cancer. This specimen consisted of peripheral blood, obtained from a patient treated with photon-based radiotherapy.

The DNA for the CDR3 is TGTGCCAGCAGCTTATGGGGACAGGTTCTCTCTGGAAACACCATATATTTT. Amino acids: CASSLWGQVLSGNTIYF. V and J are TRBV7-8 and TRBJ1-3; 8 bases match TRBD1. The length of the CDR3 is 17 residues. CDR1 and CDR2 from the germline V gene are SGHVS and FQNEAQ. With V trimmed by 2 bases and J by 0 bases, 6 bases remained unmatched.